What follows are 16 T cell receptor beta chains derived from one specimen sequenced in a study of T cell repertoires in ileal Crohn's disease. TCRdb's copy holds only in-frame clones and misses some; the assay was immunoSEQ multiplex PCR. The sample has several thousand clones; roughly 95% are singletons. The sequenced sample was ileal tissue. The receptor set was obtained from an adult with Crohn's disease.

In this sample, this clone turned up once. V gene TRBV11-2 combines with J gene TRBJ2-2; TRBD1 matches 9 bases. The CDR3 totals 17 residues. Germline CDR1 reads SGHAT; CDR2 reads FQNNGV. Germline trimming cut 11 bases from V and 3 bases from J; bases unmatched to any gene: 16. CDR3 residues: CAGRGDRANLDTGELFF. The DNA for the CDR3 is TGTGCCGGCCGTGGGGACAGGGCGAATCTGGACACCGGGGAGCTGTTTTTT.

CDR3 sequence reads: CASWDYRNTGELFF. The CDR3 DNA sequence: TGTGCCAGCTGGGACTACCGGAACACCGGGGAGCTGTTTTTT. The V call is TRBV5-4, the J call TRBJ2-2; 7 nucleotides agree with TRBD2. The CDR3 covers 14 residues. After removal of 7 bases from V and 1 base from J, the junction contained 4 bases not matched to a gene. The germline V gene encodes CDR1 SGHNT and CDR2 YYREEE (reference sequence).

This clone was seen once. This chain connects TRBV15 to TRBJ2-1; 12 bases are a match to TRBD1. CDR3 length equals 16 residues. V shed 0 bases and J 10 bases; nucleotides not matched to a gene: 7. Germline assignment: CDR1 LNHNV and CDR2 YYDKDF (reference sequence). The CDR3 loop is CATSRDRPGTGGEQFF. CDR3 coding DNA: TGTGCCACCAGCAGAGACCGCCCCGGGACAGGGGGCGAGCAGTTCTTC.

The chain couples TRBV29-1 to TRBJ2-3; TRBD1 matches 12 bases. The CDR3 is 16 amino acids. Germline-derived CDR1 and CDR2 are SQVTM and ANQGSEA. V lost 5 bases, J lost 1 base, and 7 bases stayed unmatched. The CDR3 is CSVSGTGGGGTDTQYF. DNA of the CDR3: TGCAGCGTTAGCGGGACAGGGGGCGGGGGCACAGATACGCAGTATTTT.

The V and J genes are TRBV6-1 and TRBJ1-5; no firm D call. CDR1 is MNHNS and CDR2 is SASEGT in the germline V gene. The CDR3 extends over 13 amino acids. The V end was cut by 6 bases, the J end by 4 bases, with 10 bases between. The DNA for the CDR3 is TGTGCCAGCAGACAAAATTGGAATCAGCCCCAGCATTTT. It is translated as CASRQNWNQPQHF.

The chain joins TRBV10-3 to TRBJ2-2, with 9 bases fitting TRBD1. Germline trimming cut 10 bases from V and 7 bases from J; bases unmatched to any gene: 10. The CDR3 runs to 14 residues. Germline values: CDR1 ENHRY, CDR2 SYGVKD. This CDR3 is CATRPGTGNGELFF. CDR3 coding DNA: TGTGCCACTCGTCCTGGGACAGGGAACGGGGAGCTGTTTTTT.

The table lists this clone with a few counts. The chain links TRBV7-2 to TRBJ2-5, with D possibly matching TRBD1 (5 bases). CDR3 length: 14 amino acids. V was shortened by 1 base and J by 5 bases, with 11 bases between the two germline ends. Germline CDR1 reads SGHTA; CDR2 reads FQGNSA. The CDR3 reads CASSLGTPGETQYF. CDR3 DNA: TGTGCCAGCAGCTTAGGGACCCCAGGGGAGACCCAGTACTTC. Full variable domain (outside the CDR3, taken from reference TRBV7-2 and TRBJ2-5): GAGVSQSPSNKVTEKGKDVELRCDPISGHTALYWYRQSLGQGLEFLIYFQGNSAPDKSGLPSDRFSAERTGGSVSTLTIQRTQQEDSAVYLCASSLGTPGETQYFGPGTRLLVL.

This clone occurred a few times. The chain combines TRBV5-4 with TRBJ1-2; a possible D gene is TRBD1 (5 bases). CDR1 and CDR2 from the germline V gene are SGHNT and YYREEE (reference sequence). The V end lost 2 bases, the J end lost 5 bases, and 13 bases lay between the germline ends. The length of the CDR3 is 14 residues. CDR3 sequence (DNA): TGTGCCAGCAGCTTAGACCCTCGGGGGTATGGCTACACCTTC. Translated, it gives CASSLDPRGYGYTF.

The chain carries TRBV7-2 and TRBJ2-1, with 12 bases matching TRBD2. Germline CDR1 is SGHTA and CDR2 is FQGNSA. The CDR3 has 14 residues. Losses at the gene ends were 9 bases for V and 4 bases for J; bases not matched to a gene: 4. The CDR3 region is CASRTSGEYNEQFF. In DNA form, the CDR3 reads TGTGCCAGTAGGACTAGCGGGGAATACAATGAGCAGTTCTTC.

Written as DNA, the CDR3 is TGTGCCAGCAGTCGACATAATCCCGGGGAGCTGTTTTTT. It specifies CASSRHNPGELFF. The V gene is TRBV6-5, the J gene TRBJ2-2; D is ambiguous. The germline V gene encodes CDR1 MNHEY and CDR2 SVGAGI. V lost 5 bases and J 6 bases, leaving 10 bases between the germline ends. CDR3 length: 13 amino acids.

This chain connects TRBV5-4 to TRBJ1-5; 12 bases are shared with TRBD1. Germline CDR1 and CDR2: SGHNT and YYREEE (reference sequence). The CDR3 runs 18 residues. The V and J ends lost 3 bases and 9 bases, in that order; junction bases with no gene match: 16. This CDR3 is CASSSGTGGWVGLTPQHF. CDR3 coding DNA: TGTGCCAGCAGCTCCGGGACAGGGGGCTGGGTAGGCCTAACGCCCCAGCATTTT.

The chain is built from TRBV5-1 and TRBJ2-2, with 10 bases that match TRBD2. V lost 2 bases to trimming and J lost 6 bases; unmatched junction nucleotides: 7. CDR3 length equals 16 residues. Germline CDR1 and CDR2: SGHRS and YFSETQ. CDR3: CASSLAGGPASGELFF. The CDR3 DNA follows: TGCGCCAGCAGCTTAGCGGGGGGGCCTGCCTCCGGGGAGCTGTTTTTT. The full variable domain, completed using reference TRBV5-1 and TRBJ2-2, is KAGVTQTPRYLIKTRGQQVTLSCSPISGHRSVSWYQQTPGQGLQFLFEYFSETQRNKGNFPGRFSGRQFSNSRSEMNVSTLELGDSALYLCASSLAGGPASGELFFGEGSRLTVL.

Remarks on this clone: At one end the junction does not follow the germline gene, possibly because of a read error. This sample includes further DNA sequences coding for the same CDR3. The V and J genes are TRBV4-2 and TRBJ2-6; 8 bases are shared with TRBD2. CDR1 is LGHNA, CDR2 YNFKEQ, per germline. This CDR3 has 17 residues. CDR3 nucleotide sequence: TGTGCCAGCAGCCAAGAACCGGCGGGAGGTGGGGCTAACGTCCTGACTTTC. It specifies CASSQEPAGGGANVLTF.

This CDR3 reads CASSRGDQPQHF. The CDR3 DNA is TGTGCCAGCAGTCGCGGGGACCAGCCCCAGCATTTT. J is TRBJ1-5 and V is TRBV6-1; D is possibly TRBD1 (5 bases). The CDR3 length is 12 residues. CDR1 and CDR2 from the germline V gene are MNHNS and SASEGT. The V end was cut by 5 bases, the J end by 7 bases, with 9 bases between.

The chain carries TRBV6-5 and TRBJ1-1, with a possible D match to TRBD1 (6 bases). Per germline, CDR1 MNHEY and CDR2 SVGAGI. The V end lost 5 bases, the J end lost 0 bases, and 16 bases lay between the germline ends. There are 16 residues in the CDR3. Here the CDR3 DNA reads TGTGCCAGCAGTAACTTGGCGACAGGCATGAACACTGAAGCTTTCTTT. Protein sequence: CASSNLATGMNTEAFF.

The chain links TRBV18 to TRBJ2-2; D may be TRBD1 (6 bases). The CDR3 runs to 16 residues. Germline-derived CDR1 and CDR2 are KGHSH and LQKENI. Trimming left V 0 bases short and J 2 bases short, with 10 bases between. The CDR3 region has the DNA TGTGCCAGCTCACCACCAGGACAGCCTAACACCGGGGAGCTGTTTTTT. It yields the protein CASSPPGQPNTGELFF.